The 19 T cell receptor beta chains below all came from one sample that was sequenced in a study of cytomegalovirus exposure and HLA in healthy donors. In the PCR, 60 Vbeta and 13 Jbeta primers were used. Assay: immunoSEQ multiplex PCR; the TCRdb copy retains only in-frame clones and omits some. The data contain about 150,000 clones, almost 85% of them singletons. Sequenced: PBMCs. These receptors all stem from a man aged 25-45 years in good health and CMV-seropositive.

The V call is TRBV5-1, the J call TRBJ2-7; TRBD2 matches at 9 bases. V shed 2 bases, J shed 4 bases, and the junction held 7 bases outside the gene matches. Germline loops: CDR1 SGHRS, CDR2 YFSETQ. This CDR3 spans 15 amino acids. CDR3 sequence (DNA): TGCGCCAGCAGCTTAGGTAGCGGGAGTAAGTACGAGCAGTACTTC. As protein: CASSLGSGSKYEQYF. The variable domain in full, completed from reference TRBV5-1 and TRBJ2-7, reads KAGVTQTPRYLIKTRGQQVTLSCSPISGHRSVSWYQQTPGQGLQFLFEYFSETQRNKGNFPGRFSGRQFSNSRSEMNVSTLELGDSALYLCASSLGSGSKYEQYFGPGTRLTVT.

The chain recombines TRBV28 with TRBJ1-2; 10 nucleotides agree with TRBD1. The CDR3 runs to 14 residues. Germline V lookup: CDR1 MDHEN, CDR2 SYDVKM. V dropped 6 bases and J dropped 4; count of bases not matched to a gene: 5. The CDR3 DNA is TGTGCCAGCAGCCGACAGGGGGCAAGCTATGGCTACACCTTC. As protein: CASSRQGASYGYTF.

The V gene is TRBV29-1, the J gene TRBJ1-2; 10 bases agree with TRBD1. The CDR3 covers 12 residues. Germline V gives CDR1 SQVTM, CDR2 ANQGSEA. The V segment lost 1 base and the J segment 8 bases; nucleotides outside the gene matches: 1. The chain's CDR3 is CSVEGTGGGYTF. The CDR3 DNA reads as TGCAGCGTTGAAGGGACAGGGGGAGGCTACACCTTC.

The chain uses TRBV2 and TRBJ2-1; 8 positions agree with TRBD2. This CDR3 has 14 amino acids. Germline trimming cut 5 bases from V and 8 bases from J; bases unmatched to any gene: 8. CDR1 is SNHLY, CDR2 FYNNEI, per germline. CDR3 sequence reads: CASSLGLGGDEQFF. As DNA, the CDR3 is TGTGCCAGCAGTTTGGGACTAGGGGGGGATGAGCAGTTCTTC. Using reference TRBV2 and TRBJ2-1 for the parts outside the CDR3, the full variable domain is EPEVTQTPSHQVTQMGQEVILRCVPISNHLYFYWYRQILGQKVEFLVSFYNNEISEKSEIFDDQFSVERPDGSNFTLKIRSTKLEDSAMYFCASSLGLGGDEQFFGPGTRLTVL.

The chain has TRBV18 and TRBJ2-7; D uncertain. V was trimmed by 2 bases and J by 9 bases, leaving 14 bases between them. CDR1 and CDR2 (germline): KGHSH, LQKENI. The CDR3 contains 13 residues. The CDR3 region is CASSPYPQRGQYF. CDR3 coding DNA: TGTGCCAGCTCACCATACCCGCAACGCGGGCAGTACTTC.

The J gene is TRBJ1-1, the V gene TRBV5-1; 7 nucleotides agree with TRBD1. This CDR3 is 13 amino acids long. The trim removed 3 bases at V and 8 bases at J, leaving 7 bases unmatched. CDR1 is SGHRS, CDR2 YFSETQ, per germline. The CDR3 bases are TGCGCCAGCAGCTCGATAGGGACAGTCGAAGCTTTCTTT. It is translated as CASSSIGTVEAFF. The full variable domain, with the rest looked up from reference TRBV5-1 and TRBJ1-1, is KAGVTQTPRYLIKTRGQQVTLSCSPISGHRSVSWYQQTPGQGLQFLFEYFSETQRNKGNFPGRFSGRQFSNSRSEMNVSTLELGDSALYLCASSSIGTVEAFFGQGTRLTVV.

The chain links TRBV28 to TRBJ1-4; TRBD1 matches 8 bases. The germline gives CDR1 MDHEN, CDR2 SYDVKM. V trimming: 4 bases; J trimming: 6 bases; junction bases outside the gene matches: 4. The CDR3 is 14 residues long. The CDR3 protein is CASSSRGLDEKLFF. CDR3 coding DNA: TGTGCCAGCAGTTCCAGGGGGCTCGATGAAAAACTGTTTTTT.

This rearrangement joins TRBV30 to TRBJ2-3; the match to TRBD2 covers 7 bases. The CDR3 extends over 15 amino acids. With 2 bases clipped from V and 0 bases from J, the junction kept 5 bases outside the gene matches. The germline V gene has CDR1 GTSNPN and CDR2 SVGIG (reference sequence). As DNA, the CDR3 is TGTGCCTGGAGTCCCGTCGGGGGGAGCACAGATACGCAGTATTTT. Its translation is CAWSPVGGSTDTQYF.

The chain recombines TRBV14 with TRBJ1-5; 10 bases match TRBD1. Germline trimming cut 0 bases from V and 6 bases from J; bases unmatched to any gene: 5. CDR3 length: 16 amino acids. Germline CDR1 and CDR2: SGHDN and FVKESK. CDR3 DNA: TGTGCCAGCAGCCAAGAGACAGGGGGCAAGGGTCAGCCCCAGCATTTT. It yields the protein CASSQETGGKGQPQHF.

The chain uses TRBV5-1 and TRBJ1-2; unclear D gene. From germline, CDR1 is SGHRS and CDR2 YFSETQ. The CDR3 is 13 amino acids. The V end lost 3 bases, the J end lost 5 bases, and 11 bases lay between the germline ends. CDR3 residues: CASSYQERYGYTF. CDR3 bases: TGCGCCAGCAGCTACCAGGAAAGGTATGGCTACACCTTC. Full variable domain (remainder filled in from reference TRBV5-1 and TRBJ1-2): KAGVTQTPRYLIKTRGQQVTLSCSPISGHRSVSWYQQTPGQGLQFLFEYFSETQRNKGNFPGRFSGRQFSNSRSEMNVSTLELGDSALYLCASSYQERYGYTFGSGTRLTVV.

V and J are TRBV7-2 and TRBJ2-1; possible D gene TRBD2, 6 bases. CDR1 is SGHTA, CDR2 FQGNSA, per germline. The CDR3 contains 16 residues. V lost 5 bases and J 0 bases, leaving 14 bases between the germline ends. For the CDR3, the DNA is TGTGCCAGCAGCCCCCGGTTGGGGGGCTCCTACAATGAGCAGTTCTTC. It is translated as CASSPRLGGSYNEQFF.

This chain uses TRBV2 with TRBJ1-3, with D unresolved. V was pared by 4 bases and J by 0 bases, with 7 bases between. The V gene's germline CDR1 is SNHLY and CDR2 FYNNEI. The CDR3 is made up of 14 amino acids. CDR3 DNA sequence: TGTGCCAGCAGTGCAGATCACTCTGGAAACACCATATATTTT. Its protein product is CASSADHSGNTIYF.

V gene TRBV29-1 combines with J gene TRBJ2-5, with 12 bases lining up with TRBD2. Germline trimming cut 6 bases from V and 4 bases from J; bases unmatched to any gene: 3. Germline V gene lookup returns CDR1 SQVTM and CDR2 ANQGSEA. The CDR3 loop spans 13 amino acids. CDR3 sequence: CSVRLAGAETQYF. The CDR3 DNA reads TGCAGCGTCCGACTAGCGGGGGCAGAGACCCAGTACTTC.

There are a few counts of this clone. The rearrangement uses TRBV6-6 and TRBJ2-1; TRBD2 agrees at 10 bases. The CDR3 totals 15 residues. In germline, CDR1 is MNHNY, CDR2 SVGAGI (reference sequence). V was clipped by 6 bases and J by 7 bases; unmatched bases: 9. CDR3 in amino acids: CASRTTSGPGNEQFF. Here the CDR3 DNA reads TGTGCCAGCAGGACGACTAGCGGGCCTGGTAATGAGCAGTTCTTC.

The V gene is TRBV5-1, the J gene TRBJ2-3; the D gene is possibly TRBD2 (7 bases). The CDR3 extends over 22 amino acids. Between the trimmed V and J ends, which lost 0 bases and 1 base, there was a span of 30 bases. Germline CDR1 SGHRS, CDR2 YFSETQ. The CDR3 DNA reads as TGCGCCAGCAGCTTGGAGGGGGGAGTTGGGACTATTGCGCGTCTAGGCACAGATACGCAGTATTTT. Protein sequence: CASSLEGGVGTIARLGTDTQYF.

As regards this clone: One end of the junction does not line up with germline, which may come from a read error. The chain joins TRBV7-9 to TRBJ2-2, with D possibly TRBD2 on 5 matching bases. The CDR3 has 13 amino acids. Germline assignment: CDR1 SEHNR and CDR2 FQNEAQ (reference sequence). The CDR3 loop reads CSSRPTRAGELFF. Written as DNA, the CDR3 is TGTTCCAGCAGACCTACTAGGGCCGGGGAGCTGTTTTTT.

The CDR3 reads CASSIGGGDEKLFF. The CDR3 DNA reads TGTGCCAGTAGTATTGGGGGCGGAGATGAAAAACTGTTTTTT. The rearrangement uses TRBV19 and TRBJ1-4; possible D gene TRBD1, 6 bases. Per the germline V gene, CDR1 is LNHDA and CDR2 is SQIVND (reference sequence). V lost 3 bases and J lost 6, with 11 bases in between. The CDR3 has 14 amino acids.

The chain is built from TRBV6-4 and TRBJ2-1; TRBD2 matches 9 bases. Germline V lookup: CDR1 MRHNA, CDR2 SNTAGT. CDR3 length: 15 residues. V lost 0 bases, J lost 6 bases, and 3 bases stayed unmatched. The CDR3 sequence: CASSDSSGGGNEQFF. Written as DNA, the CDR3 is TGTGCCAGCAGTGACTCTAGCGGGGGCGGCAATGAGCAGTTCTTC.

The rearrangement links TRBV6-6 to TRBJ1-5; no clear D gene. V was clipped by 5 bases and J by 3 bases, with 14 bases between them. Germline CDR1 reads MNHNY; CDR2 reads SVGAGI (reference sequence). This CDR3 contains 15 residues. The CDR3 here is CASSPTGVNNQPQHF. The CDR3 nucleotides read TGTGCCAGCAGTCCCACCGGGGTGAACAATCAGCCCCAGCATTTT.